This T cell receptor (beta chain) was captured by sequencing in a study of shared clonotypes between healthy human individuals. CDR1 and CDR2 (germline): MNHEY, SMNVEV (reference sequence). CDR3 length: 16 amino acids. With 1 base removed from V and 4 bases from J, the gap between germline ends came to 14 bases. This clone appeared a single time. Clones were read by immunoSEQ multiplex PCR, and TCRdb kept only the in-frame ones, dropping some. The sample shows about 680,000 clones, 92% of them seen only once. Naive CD8 cells, CD45RO-negative and positively selected for CCR7, excluded terminally differentiated effector memory CD45RA+ cells.

This receptor was obtained from a man aged 30 to 45 in good health. The chain recombines TRBV27 with TRBJ2-1; weak D call: TRBD2 (6 bases). Sequenced sample: naive CD8+ T cells sorted from blood. The CDR3: CASSLLPGDRYNEQFF. CDR3 in DNA: TGTGCCAGCAGTTTATTGCCGGGAGATCGGTACAATGAGCAGTTCTTC.